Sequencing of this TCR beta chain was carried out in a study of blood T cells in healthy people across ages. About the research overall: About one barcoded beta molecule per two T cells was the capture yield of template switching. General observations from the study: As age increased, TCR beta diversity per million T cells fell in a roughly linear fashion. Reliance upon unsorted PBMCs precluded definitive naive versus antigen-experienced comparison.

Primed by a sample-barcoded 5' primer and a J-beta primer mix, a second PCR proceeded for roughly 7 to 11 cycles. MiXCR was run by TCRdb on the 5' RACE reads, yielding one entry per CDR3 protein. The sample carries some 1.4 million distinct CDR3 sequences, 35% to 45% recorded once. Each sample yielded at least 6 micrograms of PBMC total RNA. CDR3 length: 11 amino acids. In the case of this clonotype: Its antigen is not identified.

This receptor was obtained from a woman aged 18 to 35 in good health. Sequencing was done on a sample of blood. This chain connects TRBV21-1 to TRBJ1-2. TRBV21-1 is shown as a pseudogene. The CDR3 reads CASTIRGGYTF. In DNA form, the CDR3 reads TGTGCCAGCACCATCAGAGGGGGCTACACCTTC.